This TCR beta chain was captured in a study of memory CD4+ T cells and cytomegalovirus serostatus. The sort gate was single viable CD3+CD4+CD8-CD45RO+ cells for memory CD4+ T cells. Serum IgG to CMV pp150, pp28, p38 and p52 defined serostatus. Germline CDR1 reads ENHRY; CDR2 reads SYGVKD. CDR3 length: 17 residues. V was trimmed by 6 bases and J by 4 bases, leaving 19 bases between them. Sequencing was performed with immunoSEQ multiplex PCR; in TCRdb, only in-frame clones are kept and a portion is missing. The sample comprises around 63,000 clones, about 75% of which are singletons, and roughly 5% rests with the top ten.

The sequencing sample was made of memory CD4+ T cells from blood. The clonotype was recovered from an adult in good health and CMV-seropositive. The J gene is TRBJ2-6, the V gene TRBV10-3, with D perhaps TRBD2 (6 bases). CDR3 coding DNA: TGTGCCATCAGACGGGGACTCCGTGTTGAAGGGGCCAACGTCCTGACTTTC. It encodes CAIRRGLRVEGANVLTF.